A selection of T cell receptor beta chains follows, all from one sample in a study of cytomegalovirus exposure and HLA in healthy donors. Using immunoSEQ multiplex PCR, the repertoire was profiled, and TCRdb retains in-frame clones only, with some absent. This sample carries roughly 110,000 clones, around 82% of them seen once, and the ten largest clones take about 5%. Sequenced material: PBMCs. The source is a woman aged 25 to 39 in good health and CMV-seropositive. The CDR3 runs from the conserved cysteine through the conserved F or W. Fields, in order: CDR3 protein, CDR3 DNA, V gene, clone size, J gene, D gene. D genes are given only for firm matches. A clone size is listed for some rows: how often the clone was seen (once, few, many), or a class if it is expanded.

cdr3_aa: CATSLNTEAFF
cdr3_nt: TGCGCCACCTCCTTGAACACTGAAGCTTTCTTT
v_call: TRBV10-2
clone_size: few
j_call: TRBJ1-1
d_call: .

cdr3_aa: CASTGNRVPYEQYF
cdr3_nt: TGTGCCAGTACCGGGAACAGGGTTCCCTACGAGCAGTACTTC
v_call: TRBV19
clone_size: .
j_call: TRBJ2-7
d_call: .

cdr3_aa: CASSDDGENRERNTIYF
cdr3_nt: TGTGCCAGCAGTGACGACGGGGAGAATAGGGAACGAAACACCATATATTTT
v_call: TRBV6-1
clone_size: .
j_call: TRBJ1-3
d_call: .

cdr3_aa: CASSPRGSFNQPQHF
cdr3_nt: TGTGCCAGCAGTCCTCGGGGGAGTTTCAATCAGCCCCAGCATTTT
v_call: TRBV2
clone_size: .
j_call: TRBJ1-5
d_call: .

cdr3_aa: CASSASKSRERYEQYF
cdr3_nt: TGTGCCAGCAGTGCCAGCAAATCGAGGGAGCGCTACGAGCAGTACTTC
v_call: TRBV25-1
clone_size: .
j_call: TRBJ2-7
d_call: .

cdr3_aa: CASSPGTDEAFF
cdr3_nt: TGTGCCAGCTCACCGGGGACAGATGAAGCTTTCTTT
v_call: TRBV18
clone_size: .
j_call: TRBJ1-1
d_call: TRBD1

cdr3_aa: CRQGSTGEQYF
cdr3_nt: TGCAGACAGGGGAGTACGGGCGAGCAGTACTTC
v_call: TRBV20-1
clone_size: few
j_call: TRBJ2-7
d_call: TRBD1

cdr3_aa: CASSLEPATNEKLFF
cdr3_nt: TGCGCCAGCAGCTTGGAGCCTGCAACTAATGAAAAACTGTTTTTT
v_call: TRBV5-1
clone_size: .
j_call: TRBJ1-4
d_call: .

cdr3_aa: CASSVEWAGGETQYF
cdr3_nt: TGTGCCAGCAGCGTCGAGTGGGCAGGGGGAGAGACCCAGTACTTC
v_call: TRBV9
clone_size: .
j_call: TRBJ2-5
d_call: TRBD1

cdr3_aa: CASSLSWTGAQLYGYTF
cdr3_nt: TGTGCCAGCAGCTTATCCTGGACAGGGGCTCAATTATATGGCTACACCTTC
v_call: TRBV11-3
clone_size: .
j_call: TRBJ1-2
d_call: TRBD1

cdr3_aa: CASSLGSGSNEQYF
cdr3_nt: TGCGCCAGCAGCTTAGGTAGCGGGTCAAACGAGCAGTACTTC
v_call: TRBV5-1
clone_size: .
j_call: TRBJ2-7
d_call: TRBD2

cdr3_aa: CASSYGVDLNTEAFF
cdr3_nt: TGTGCCAGCAGTTACGGTGTAGATCTGAACACTGAAGCTTTCTTT
v_call: TRBV6-5
clone_size: .
j_call: TRBJ1-1
d_call: .

cdr3_aa: CASSPKAGANPYEQYF
cdr3_nt: TGTGCCAGCAGCCCCAAGGCAGGGGCCAACCCCTACGAGCAGTACTTC
v_call: TRBV7-9
clone_size: few
j_call: TRBJ2-7
d_call: .

cdr3_aa: CASSLGGLQYGNTIYF
cdr3_nt: TGCGCCAGCAGCTTGGGGGGCCTACAGTATGGAAACACCATATATTTT
v_call: TRBV5-1
clone_size: .
j_call: TRBJ1-3
d_call: .

cdr3_aa: CASSEAGGTVSNQPQHF
cdr3_nt: TGTGCCAGCAGTGAAGCGGGGGGGACGGTTAGCAATCAGCCCCAGCATTTT
v_call: TRBV6-1
clone_size: .
j_call: TRBJ1-5
d_call: .

cdr3_aa: CAIRSGSGFYAGELFF
cdr3_nt: TGTGCCATCAGGTCTGGCTCAGGGTTTTACGCCGGGGAGCTGTTTTTT
v_call: TRBV10-3
clone_size: .
j_call: TRBJ2-2
d_call: .

cdr3_aa: CASSEIDTYSGNTIYF
cdr3_nt: TGTGCCAGCAGTGAAATTGACACCTACTCTGGAAACACCATATATTTT
v_call: TRBV25-1
clone_size: .
j_call: TRBJ1-3
d_call: .

cdr3_aa: CSSSLGGTETYYGYTF
cdr3_nt: TGTTCCAGCAGCTTAGGGGGGACAGAGACTTACTATGGCTACACCTTC
v_call: TRBV7-9
clone_size: .
j_call: TRBJ1-2
d_call: TRBD1

cdr3_aa: CASSFSGTSGSEQYF
cdr3_nt: TGTGCCAGCAGCTTCTCCGGGACTAGCGGGAGCGAGCAGTACTTC
v_call: TRBV9
clone_size: .
j_call: TRBJ2-7
d_call: TRBD2

cdr3_aa: CASSAGTRSYEQYF
cdr3_nt: TGTGCCAGCAGTGCGGGGACTAGATCCTACGAGCAGTACTTC
v_call: TRBV6-5
clone_size: few
j_call: TRBJ2-7
d_call: TRBD2

cdr3_aa: CASSGAGEGYTF
cdr3_nt: TGTGCCAGTAGTGGGGCAGGGGAAGGCTACACCTTC
v_call: TRBV19
clone_size: .
j_call: TRBJ1-2
d_call: .

cdr3_aa: CASSSSGGVAYGYTF
cdr3_nt: TGCGCCAGCAGCTCTTCGGGGGGAGTTGCCTATGGCTACACCTTC
v_call: TRBV5-1
clone_size: .
j_call: TRBJ1-2
d_call: .

cdr3_aa: CAWGGPFNEQYF
cdr3_nt: TGTGCCTGGGGAGGGCCTTTCAACGAGCAGTACTTC
v_call: TRBV30
clone_size: few
j_call: TRBJ2-7
d_call: .

cdr3_aa: CASSTPGQGYEQYF
cdr3_nt: TGTGCCAGCAGCACCCCGGGACAGGGCTACGAGCAGTACTTC
v_call: TRBV11-2
clone_size: .
j_call: TRBJ2-7
d_call: TRBD1

cdr3_aa: CASSGQGKTNQPQHF
cdr3_nt: TGTGCCAGCAGTGGACAGGGAAAGACTAATCAGCCCCAGCATTTT
v_call: TRBV27
clone_size: .
j_call: TRBJ1-5
d_call: TRBD1

cdr3_aa: CASSFTGTEKLFF
cdr3_nt: TGTGCCAGCAGCTTCACAGGGACTGAAAAACTGTTTTTT
v_call: TRBV5-5
clone_size: .
j_call: TRBJ1-4
d_call: .

cdr3_aa: CASSHGQGNTIYF
cdr3_nt: TGTGCCAGCAGCCATGGACAGGGAAACACCATATATTTT
v_call: TRBV7-8
clone_size: .
j_call: TRBJ1-3
d_call: .

cdr3_aa: CASSLGQGLLNEQFF
cdr3_nt: TGTGCCAGCTCGCTAGGACAGGGGCTTCTCAATGAGCAGTTCTTC
v_call: TRBV18
clone_size: .
j_call: TRBJ2-1
d_call: TRBD1

cdr3_aa: CASSLGDTRMNYEQYF
cdr3_nt: TGTGCCAGCAGCTTAGGGGACACCCGGATGAACTACGAGCAGTACTTC
v_call: TRBV11-3
clone_size: .
j_call: TRBJ2-7
d_call: .

cdr3_aa: CAISHPDRGGHDTQYF
cdr3_nt: TGTGCCATCAGTCACCCCGATCGAGGGGGCCATGATACGCAGTATTTT
v_call: TRBV10-3
clone_size: .
j_call: TRBJ2-3
d_call: TRBD1

cdr3_aa: CASSFLGSGGGETQYF
cdr3_nt: TGCGCCAGCAGCTTCTTGGGTAGCGGGGGAGGTGAGACCCAGTACTTC
v_call: TRBV5-1
clone_size: .
j_call: TRBJ2-5
d_call: TRBD2

cdr3_aa: CASSVTGFEQYF
cdr3_nt: TGTGCCAGCAGTGTAACAGGGTTCGAGCAGTACTTC
v_call: TRBV6-1
clone_size: few
j_call: TRBJ2-7
d_call: .